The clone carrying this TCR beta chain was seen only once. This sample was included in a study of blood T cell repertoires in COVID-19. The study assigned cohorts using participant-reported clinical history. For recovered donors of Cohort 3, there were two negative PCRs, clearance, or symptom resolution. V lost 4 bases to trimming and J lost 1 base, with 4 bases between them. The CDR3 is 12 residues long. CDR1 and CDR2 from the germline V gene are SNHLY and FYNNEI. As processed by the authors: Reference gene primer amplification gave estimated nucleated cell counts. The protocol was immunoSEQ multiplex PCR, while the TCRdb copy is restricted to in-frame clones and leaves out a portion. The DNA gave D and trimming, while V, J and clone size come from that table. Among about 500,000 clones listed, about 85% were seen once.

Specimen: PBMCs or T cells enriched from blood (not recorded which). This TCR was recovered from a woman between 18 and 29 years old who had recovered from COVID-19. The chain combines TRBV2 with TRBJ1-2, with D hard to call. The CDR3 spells CASSVLNYGYTF. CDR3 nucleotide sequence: TGTGCCAGCAGTGTCCTTAACTATGGCTACACCTTC. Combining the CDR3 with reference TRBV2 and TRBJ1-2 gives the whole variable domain EPEVTQTPSHQVTQMGQEVILRCVPISNHLYFYWYRQILGQKVEFLVSFYNNEISEKSEIFDDQFSVERPDGSNFTLKIRSTKLEDSAMYFCASSVLNYGYTFGSGTRLTVV.